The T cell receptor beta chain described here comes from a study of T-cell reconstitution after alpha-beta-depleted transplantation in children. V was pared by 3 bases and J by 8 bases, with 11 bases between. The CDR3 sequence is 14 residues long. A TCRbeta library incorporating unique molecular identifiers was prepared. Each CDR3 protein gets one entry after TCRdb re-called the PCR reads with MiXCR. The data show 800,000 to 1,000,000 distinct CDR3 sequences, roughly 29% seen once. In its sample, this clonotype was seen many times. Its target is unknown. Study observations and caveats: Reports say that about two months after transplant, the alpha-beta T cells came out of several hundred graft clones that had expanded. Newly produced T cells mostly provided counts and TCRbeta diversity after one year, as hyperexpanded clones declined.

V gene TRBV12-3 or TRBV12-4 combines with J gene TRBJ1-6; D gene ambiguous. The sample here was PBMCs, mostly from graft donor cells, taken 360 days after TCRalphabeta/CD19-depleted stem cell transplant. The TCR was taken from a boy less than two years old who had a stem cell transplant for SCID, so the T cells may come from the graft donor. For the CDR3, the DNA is TGTGCCAGCAGTTTTGGAAGGCAGTATTCACCCCTCCACTTT. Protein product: CASSFGRQYSPLHF.